The entry below gives a single TCR beta chain sequence along with its context. Its antigen is undetermined. Documented treatment: 10-day PBMC culture with coronavirus spike peptide pools or control peptides (ViraFEST assay). Under the ViraFEST approach, antigen-specific T cells were expanded with peptide pools and TCRs subsequently sequenced. CDR3 length: 14 residues. V was pared by 10 bases and J by 6 bases, with 10 bases of the junction left unmatched. Looked up from germline, CDR1 is LNHDA and CDR2 is SQIVND (reference sequence). The data originate from a study of vaccination and CD4 T cells after COVID-19. The Oncomine TCR Beta short-read assay was applied to DNA of cultured CD4+ T cells. TCRdb fed the PCR reads into MiXCR, producing one record per CDR3 protein. Here the sample spans around 9,200 distinct CDR3 sequences, roughly 44% being singletons.

Material for sequencing was CD4+ T cells from blood, cultured in vitro. The receptor comes from a human donor who had recovered from COVID-19. The chain combines TRBV19 with TRBJ1-2, with 11 bases fitting TRBD1. In DNA, the CDR3 is TGTGCCACCAGTCGGACAGGGGGCGAGGATGGCTACACCTTC. This sequence encodes CATSRTGGEDGYTF.